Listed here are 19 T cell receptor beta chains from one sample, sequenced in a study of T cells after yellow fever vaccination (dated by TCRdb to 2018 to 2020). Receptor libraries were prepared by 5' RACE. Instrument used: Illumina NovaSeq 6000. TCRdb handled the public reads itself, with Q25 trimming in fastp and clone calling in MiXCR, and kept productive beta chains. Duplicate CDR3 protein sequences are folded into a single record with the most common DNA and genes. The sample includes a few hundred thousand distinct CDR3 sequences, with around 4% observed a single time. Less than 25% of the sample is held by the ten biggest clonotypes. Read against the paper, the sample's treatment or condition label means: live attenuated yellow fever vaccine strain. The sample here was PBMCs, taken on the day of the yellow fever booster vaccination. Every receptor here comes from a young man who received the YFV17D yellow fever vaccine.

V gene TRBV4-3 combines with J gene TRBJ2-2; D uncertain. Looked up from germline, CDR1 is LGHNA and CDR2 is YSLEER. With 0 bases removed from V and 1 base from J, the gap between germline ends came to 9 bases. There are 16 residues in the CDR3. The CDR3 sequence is CASSQDSRLNTGELFF. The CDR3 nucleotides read TGCGCCAGCAGCCAAGATTCGCGGCTGAACACCGGGGAGCTGTTTTTT.

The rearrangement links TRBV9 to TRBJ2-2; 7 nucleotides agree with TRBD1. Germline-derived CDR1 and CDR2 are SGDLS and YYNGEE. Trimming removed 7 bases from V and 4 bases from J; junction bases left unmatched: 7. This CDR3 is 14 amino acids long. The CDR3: CASASGTATGELFF. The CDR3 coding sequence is TGTGCCAGCGCTTCCGGGACAGCCACCGGGGAGCTGTTTTTT.

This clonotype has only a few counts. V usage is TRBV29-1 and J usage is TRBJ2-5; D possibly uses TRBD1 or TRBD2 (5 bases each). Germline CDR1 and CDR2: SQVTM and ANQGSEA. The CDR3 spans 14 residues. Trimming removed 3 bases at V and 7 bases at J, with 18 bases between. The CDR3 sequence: CSVETLSGAGTQYF. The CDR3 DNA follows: TGCAGCGTTGAGACCCTTAGTGGGGCGGGGACCCAGTACTTC.

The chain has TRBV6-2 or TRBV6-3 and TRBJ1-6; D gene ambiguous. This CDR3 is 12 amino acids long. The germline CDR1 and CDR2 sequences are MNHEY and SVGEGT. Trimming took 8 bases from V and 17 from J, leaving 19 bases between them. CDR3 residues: CASGSRDFPVHF. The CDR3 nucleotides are TGTGCCAGCGGTAGTCGTGACTTCCCGGTCCACTTT.

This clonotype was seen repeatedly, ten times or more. CDR3 sequence reads: CASSFGAGYTF. CDR3 nucleotide sequence: TGTGCCAGCAGCTTTGGGGCTGGCTACACCTTC. V gene TRBV5-4 combines with J gene TRBJ1-2, with D maybe TRBD1 (5 bases). Germline CDR1 reads SGHNT; CDR2 reads YYREEE (reference sequence). Trimming took 2 bases from V and 7 from J, leaving 6 bases between them. The CDR3 covers 11 residues.

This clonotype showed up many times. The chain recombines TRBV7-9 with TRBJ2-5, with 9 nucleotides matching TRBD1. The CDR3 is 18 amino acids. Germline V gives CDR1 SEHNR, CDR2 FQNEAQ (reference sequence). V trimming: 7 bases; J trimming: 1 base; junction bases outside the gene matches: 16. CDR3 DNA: TGTGCCAGCATCCCGACCCAAAGGAGACAGGGGGGCCAAGAGACCCAGTACTTC. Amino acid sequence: CASIPTQRRQGGQETQYF.

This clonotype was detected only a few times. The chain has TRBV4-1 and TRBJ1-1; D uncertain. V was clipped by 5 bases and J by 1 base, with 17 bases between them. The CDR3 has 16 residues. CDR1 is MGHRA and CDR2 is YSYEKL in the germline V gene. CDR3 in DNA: TGCGCCAGCAGCGCAAGAACCGAAGGAGGGAACACTGAAGCTTTCTTT. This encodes CASSARTEGGNTEAFF.

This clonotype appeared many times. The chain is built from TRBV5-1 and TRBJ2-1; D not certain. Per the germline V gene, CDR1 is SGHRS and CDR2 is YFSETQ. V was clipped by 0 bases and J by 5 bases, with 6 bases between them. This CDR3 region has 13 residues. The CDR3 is CASSLGSDNEQFF. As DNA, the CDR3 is TGCGCCAGCAGCTTGGGAAGCGACAATGAGCAGTTCTTC.

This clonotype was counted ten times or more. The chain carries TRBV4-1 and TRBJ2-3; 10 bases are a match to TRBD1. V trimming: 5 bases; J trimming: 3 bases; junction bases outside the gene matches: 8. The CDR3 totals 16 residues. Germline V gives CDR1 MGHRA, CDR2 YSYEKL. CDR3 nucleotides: TGCGCCAGCAGCTGGGCGAGGACAGGGGGAACAGATACGCAGTATTTT. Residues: CASSWARTGGTDTQYF.

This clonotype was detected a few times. Here the CDR3 reads CASSLGISYTDTQYF. The CDR3 DNA reads as TGTGCCAGCAGTTTAGGGATAAGTTACACAGATACGCAGTATTTT. The chain joins TRBV28 to TRBJ2-3; D gene unclear. The length of the CDR3 is 15 residues. Trimming cost V 2 bases and J 2 bases, with 11 bases left between them. The germline V gene has CDR1 MDHEN and CDR2 SYDVKM.

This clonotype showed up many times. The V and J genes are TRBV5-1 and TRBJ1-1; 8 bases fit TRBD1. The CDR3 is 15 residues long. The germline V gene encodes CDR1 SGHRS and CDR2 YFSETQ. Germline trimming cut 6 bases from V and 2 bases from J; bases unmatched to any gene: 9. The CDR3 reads CASTYRQGLNTEAFF. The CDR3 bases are TGCGCCAGCACCTATCGACAGGGGCTTAACACTGAAGCTTTCTTT.

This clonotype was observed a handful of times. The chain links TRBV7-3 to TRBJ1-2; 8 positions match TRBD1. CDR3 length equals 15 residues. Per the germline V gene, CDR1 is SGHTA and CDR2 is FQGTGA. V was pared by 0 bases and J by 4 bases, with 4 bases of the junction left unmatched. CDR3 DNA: TGTGCCAGCAGCTTAACTTCAGGACAGGGCTATGGCTACACCTTC. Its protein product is CASSLTSGQGYGYTF.

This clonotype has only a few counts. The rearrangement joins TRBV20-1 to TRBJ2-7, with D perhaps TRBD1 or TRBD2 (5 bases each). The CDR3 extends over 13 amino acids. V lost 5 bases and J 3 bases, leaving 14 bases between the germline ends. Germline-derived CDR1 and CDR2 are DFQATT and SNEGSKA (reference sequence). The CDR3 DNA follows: TGCAGTGCTGTCGGTCGGGACGGCTACGAGCAGTACGTC. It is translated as CSAVGRDGYEQYV.

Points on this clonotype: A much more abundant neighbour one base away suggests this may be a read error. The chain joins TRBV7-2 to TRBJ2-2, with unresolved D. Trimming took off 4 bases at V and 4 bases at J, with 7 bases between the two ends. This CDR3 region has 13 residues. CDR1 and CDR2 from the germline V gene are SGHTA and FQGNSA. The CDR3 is CASSWSSTGELFF. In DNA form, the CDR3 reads TGTGCCAGCAGCTGGAGTAGCACCGGGGAGCTGTTTTTT.

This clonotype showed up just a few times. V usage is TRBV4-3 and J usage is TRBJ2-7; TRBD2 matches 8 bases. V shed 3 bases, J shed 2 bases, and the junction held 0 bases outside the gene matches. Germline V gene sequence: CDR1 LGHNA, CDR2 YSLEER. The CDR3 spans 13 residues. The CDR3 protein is CASSQGLAYEQYF. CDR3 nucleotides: TGCGCCAGCAGCCAGGGACTAGCCTACGAGCAGTACTTC.

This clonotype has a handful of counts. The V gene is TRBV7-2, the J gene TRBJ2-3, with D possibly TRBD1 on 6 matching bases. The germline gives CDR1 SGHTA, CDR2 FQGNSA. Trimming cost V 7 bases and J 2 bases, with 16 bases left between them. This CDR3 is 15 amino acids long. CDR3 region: CASTVLGHSTDTQYF. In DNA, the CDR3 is TGTGCCAGCACAGTACTGGGACACTCCACAGATACGCAGTATTTT.

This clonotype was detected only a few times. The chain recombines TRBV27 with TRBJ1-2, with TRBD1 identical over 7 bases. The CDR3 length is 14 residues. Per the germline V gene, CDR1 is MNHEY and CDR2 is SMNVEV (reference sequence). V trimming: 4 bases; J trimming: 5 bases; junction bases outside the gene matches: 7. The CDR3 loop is CASSSQQGLYGYTF. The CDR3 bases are TGTGCCAGCAGTTCCCAACAGGGGTTATATGGCTACACCTTC.

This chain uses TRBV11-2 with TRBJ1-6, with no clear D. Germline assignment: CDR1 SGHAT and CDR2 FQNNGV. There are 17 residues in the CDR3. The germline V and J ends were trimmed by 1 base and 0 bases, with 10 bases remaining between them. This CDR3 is CASSLVGGSSYNSPLHF. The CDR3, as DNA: TGTGCCAGCAGCTTAGTGGGCGGTAGCTCCTATAATTCACCCCTCCACTTT.

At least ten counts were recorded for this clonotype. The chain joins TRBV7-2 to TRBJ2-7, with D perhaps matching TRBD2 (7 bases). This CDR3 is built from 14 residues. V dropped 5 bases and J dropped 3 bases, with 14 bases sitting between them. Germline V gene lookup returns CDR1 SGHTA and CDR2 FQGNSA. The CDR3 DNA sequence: TGTGCCAGCAGCGAAAGGGGGGGTAGCTACGAGCAGTACTTC. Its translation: CASSERGGSYEQYF. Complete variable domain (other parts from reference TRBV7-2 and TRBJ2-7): GAGVSQSPSNKVTEKGKDVELRCDPISGHTALYWYRQSLGQGLEFLIYFQGNSAPDKSGLPSDRFSAERTGGSVSTLTIQRTQQEDSAVYLCASSERGGSYEQYFGPGTRLTVT.